This entry lists 21 T cell receptor beta chains sequenced from one sample in a study of vaccination and CD4 T cells after COVID-19. Their recognized antigens are unknown. Treatment here: roughly 10-day PBMC culture with coronavirus spike peptide pools or control peptides (ViraFEST assay). Oncomine TCR Beta short-read sequencing was applied to DNA from cultured CD4+ T cells. TCRdb re-called the PCR reads with MiXCR, one entry per CDR3 protein. This sample has just over 20,000 distinct CDR3 sequences, with 70% found just once. The sequenced sample was CD4+ T cells from blood, cultured in vitro. These receptors were taken from a human donor who had recovered from COVID-19.

The V gene is TRBV5-1, the J gene TRBJ2-7, with D possibly TRBD1 on 5 matching bases. The CDR3 spans 12 residues. Trimming took off 4 bases at V and 6 bases at J, with 11 bases between the two ends. Germline V gene lookup returns CDR1 SGHRS and CDR2 YFSETQ. CDR3 nucleotides: TGCGCCAGCAGCGTCGACAGCCTCGAGCAGTACTTC. Translating it yields CASSVDSLEQYF.

The gene calls are TRBV7-2 and TRBJ1-1, with 7 bases identical to TRBD1. The ends lost 1 base at V and 0 bases at J; junction bases unmatched: 8. The CDR3 is made up of 17 amino acids. Germline-derived CDR1 and CDR2 are SGHTA and FQGNSA. CDR3 DNA sequence: TGTGCCAGCAGCTTAGGGAGGGGGCTTGGGATGAACACTGAAGCTTTCTTT. Its translation is CASSLGRGLGMNTEAFF.

This chain links TRBV5-1 with TRBJ2-3; 13 nucleotides agree with TRBD2. The CDR3 length is 17 residues. Germline lookup yields CDR1 SGHRS and CDR2 YFSETQ. The junction had 3 bases not matched to a gene; V was cut back by 0 bases and J by 2 bases. The CDR3 here is CASSLGGLAGATDTQYF. The CDR3 nucleotides read TGCGCCAGCAGCTTGGGAGGACTAGCGGGAGCCACAGATACGCAGTATTTT.

The rearrangement joins TRBV6-2 or TRBV6-3 to TRBJ1-5; weak D call: TRBD1 (6 bases). V was cut by 8 bases and J by 4 bases, with 18 bases left in between. Per the germline V gene, CDR1 is MNHEY and CDR2 is SVGEGT. The CDR3 is 15 amino acids. In nucleotides, the CDR3 is TGTGCCAGCCTGGGGCTCAGGGGCGGGAATCAGCCCCAGCATTTT. It is translated as CASLGLRGGNQPQHF.

J is TRBJ1-1 and V is TRBV6-1; TRBD1 matches 7 bases. After removal of 10 bases from V and 5 bases from J, the junction contained 10 bases not matched to a gene. CDR1 is MNHNS, CDR2 SASEGT, per germline. This CDR3 spans 13 amino acids. The CDR3 here is CAISRQGNTEAFF. DNA of the CDR3: TGTGCCATTTCCCGACAGGGTAATACTGAAGCTTTCTTT.

On this clonotype itself: The junction shows a germline mismatch at one end, possibly a read error. V and J are TRBV12-3 or TRBV12-4 and TRBJ1-2, with 10 bases fitting TRBD1. This CDR3 has 17 amino acids. CDR3 DNA sequence: TGTGCCAGCAGCTTAGCCGGGACAGGGGAGCTGCGCTATGGCTACACCTTC. Its protein is CASSLAGTGELRYGYTF.

The chain is built from TRBV11-3 and TRBJ2-7; TRBD1 agrees at 9 bases. The CDR3 length is 15 residues. The germline CDR1 and CDR2 sequences are SGHNT and YENEEA. The ends lost 5 bases at V and 2 bases at J; junction bases unmatched: 7. CDR3 in amino acids: CASSPGQGSPYEQYF. The CDR3 DNA sequence: TGTGCCAGCAGCCCAGGACAGGGGTCACCCTACGAGCAGTACTTC.

The chain is built from TRBV19 and TRBJ1-5; no firm D call. The CDR3 has 14 residues. Germline V gene data show CDR1 as LNHDA and CDR2 as SQIVND (reference sequence). Trimming removed 3 bases at V and 4 bases at J, with 10 bases between. In nucleotides, the CDR3 is TGTGCCAGTAGTATCAAGACGGGGAATCAGCCCCAGCATTTT. This translates into CASSIKTGNQPQHF.

This clonotype was counted only a few times. The V and J genes are TRBV2 and TRBJ2-2; 8 nucleotides line up with TRBD2. The CDR3 is made up of 14 amino acids. The germline V gene has CDR1 SNHLY and CDR2 FYNNEI. J was trimmed by 5 bases and V by 6 bases; bases with no gene match: 5. The CDR3 DNA sequence: TGTGCCAGCAGCTCCACGGGAGGGACCGGGGAGCTGTTTTTT. It specifies CASSSTGGTGELFF.

The genes are TRBV27 and TRBJ2-1; D not certain. Trimming removed 1 base at V and 5 bases at J, with 12 bases between. The CDR3 loop spans 15 amino acids. CDR1 MNHEY and CDR2 SMNVEV come from the germline V gene (reference sequence). The CDR3: CASSLLAQTHNEQFF. CDR3 DNA sequence: TGTGCCAGCAGTTTATTGGCCCAAACCCACAATGAGCAGTTCTTC.

The chain couples TRBV6-1 to TRBJ1-1; a weak D match, TRBD1 (5 bases). The CDR3 sequence is 15 residues long. The germline CDR1 and CDR2 sequences are MNHNS and SASEGT. The V end was cut by 6 bases, the J end by 1 base, with 15 bases between. DNA of the CDR3: TGTGCCAGCAGGGAGGCGACGGGGGGGAACACTGAAGCTTTCTTT. Encoded protein: CASREATGGNTEAFF.

This clonotype was seen more than once but under ten times. The chain's CDR3 is CASSLTRGRNYGYTF. The CDR3, as DNA: TGTGCCAGCAGCTTGACCCGGGGACGAAACTATGGCTACACCTTC. This rearrangement joins TRBV7-2 to TRBJ1-2, with D possibly being TRBD1 (5 bases). This CDR3 has 15 residues. V lost 3 bases to trimming and J lost 2 bases, with 13 bases between them. Germline lookup yields CDR1 SGHTA and CDR2 FQGNSA.

V is TRBV20-1 and J is TRBJ1-5; D ambiguous. The ends were cut back, 4 bases at V and 9 bases at J, with 13 bases in the middle. The CDR3 spans 12 residues. Germline V CDR1 and CDR2: DFQATT, SNEGSKA (reference sequence). The DNA of the CDR3 is TGCAGTGCTACGGACCCCCCGGGGCCCCAGCATTTT. Translated, it gives CSATDPPGPQHF.

This chain connects TRBV15 to TRBJ2-7, with 10 bases matching TRBD2. Germline CDR1 is LNHNV and CDR2 is YYDKDF (reference sequence). The CDR3 consists of 15 residues. V trimming: 1 base; J trimming: 1 base; junction bases outside the gene matches: 1. CDR3 sequence reads: CATSRGTSGSYEQYF. CDR3 nucleotides: TGTGCCACCAGCAGAGGGACTAGCGGATCCTACGAGCAGTACTTC.

The chain recombines TRBV6-1 with TRBJ2-7, with D unresolved. The CDR3 is 11 amino acids. V was trimmed by 8 bases and J by 4 bases, leaving 9 bases between them. Germline CDR1 and CDR2: MNHNS and SASEGT. The CDR3 coding sequence is TGTGCCAGCGGCAGGTCTTACGAGCAGTACTTC. The encoded protein is CASGRSYEQYF.

This clonotype has more than one count but fewer than ten. The chain links TRBV27 to TRBJ2-3, with D possibly matching TRBD2 (5 bases). CDR3 length equals 14 residues. V shed 5 bases and J shed 4 bases, with 13 bases lying between them. CDR1 MNHEY and CDR2 SMNVEV come from the germline V gene (reference sequence). The DNA for the CDR3 is TGTGCCAGCAGTCCCGGACTCAGCGCAGATACGCAGTATTTT. Translation: CASSPGLSADTQYF.

The genes are TRBV19 and TRBJ1-1; 7 positions match TRBD1. This CDR3 contains 14 residues. Germline V gene sequence: CDR1 LNHDA, CDR2 SQIVND (reference sequence). Unmatched junction bases numbered 10, after V lost 7 bases and J lost 5 bases. The CDR3 reads CASKGKGAGTEAFF. The CDR3 DNA is TGTGCCAGTAAAGGAAAGGGGGCCGGAACTGAAGCTTTCTTT.

The chain is built from TRBV19 and TRBJ2-3; maybe TRBD1 (7 bases). CDR3 length: 15 residues. Looked up from germline, CDR1 is LNHDA and CDR2 is SQIVND (reference sequence). Deletions cut 7 bases from V and 3 bases from J, with 17 bases between. CDR3 DNA sequence: TGTGCCAGTAAACGACAGGGTGGAGGGACAGATACGCAGTATTTT. Translating gives CASKRQGGGTDTQYF.

This rearrangement joins TRBV20-1 to TRBJ1-2; a weak D match, TRBD1 (6 bases). The germline V gene encodes CDR1 DFQATT and CDR2 SNEGSKA (reference sequence). The CDR3 is made up of 14 amino acids. The V end was cut by 0 bases, the J end by 5 bases, with 13 bases between. CDR3 region: CSAREGRTAYGYTF. The CDR3 DNA reads TGCAGTGCTAGAGAAGGAAGGACAGCGTATGGCTACACCTTC.

V gene TRBV6-1 combines with J gene TRBJ1-5, with a weak D call TRBD1 (6 bases). The CDR3 is 15 residues long. Germline V CDR1 and CDR2: MNHNS, SASEGT. V lost 6 bases to trimming and J lost 0 bases, with 12 bases between them. CDR3 bases: TGTGCCAGCAGCGGGGGGCTGAATAGCAATCAGCCCCAGCATTTT. Translation gives CASSGGLNSNQPQHF.

This sequence joins TRBV28 and TRBJ2-3, with 10 bases identical to TRBD1. V lost 5 bases and J lost 4; bases outside the gene matches: 6. This CDR3 is 15 amino acids long. Germline CDR1 MDHEN, CDR2 SYDVKM. CDR3 coding DNA: TGTGCCAGCAGTGCTCCGGGACAGGGGTCAGATACGCAGTATTTT. Translation gives CASSAPGQGSDTQYF.